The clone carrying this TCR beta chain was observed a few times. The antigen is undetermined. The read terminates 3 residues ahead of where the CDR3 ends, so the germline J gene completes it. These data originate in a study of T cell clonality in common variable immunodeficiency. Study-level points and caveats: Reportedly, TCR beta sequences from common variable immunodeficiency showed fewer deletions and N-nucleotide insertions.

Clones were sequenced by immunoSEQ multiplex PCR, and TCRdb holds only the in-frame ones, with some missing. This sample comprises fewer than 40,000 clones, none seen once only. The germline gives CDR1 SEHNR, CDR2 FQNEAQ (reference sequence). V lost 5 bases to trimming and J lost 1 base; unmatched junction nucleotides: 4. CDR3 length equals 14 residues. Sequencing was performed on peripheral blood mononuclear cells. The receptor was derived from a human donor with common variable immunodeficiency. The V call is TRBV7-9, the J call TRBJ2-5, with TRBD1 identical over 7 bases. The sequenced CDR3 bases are TGTGCCAGCAGCCTCGGGACAGCCCAAGAGACC. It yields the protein CASSLGTAQET. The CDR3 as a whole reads CASSLGTAQETQYF.